These 31 T cell receptor beta chains share one sample of origin, sequenced in a study of cytotoxic CD8 clonotypes in ibrutinib-treated CLL. Using immunoSEQ multiplex PCR, the repertoire was profiled, and TCRdb retains in-frame clones only, with some absent. The table records some 290,000 clones, 70% to 80% of them present only once. Sequenced here: PBMCs, sampled before ibrutinib treatment. Receptors were obtained from a human donor with chronic lymphocytic leukemia.

The gene calls are TRBV11-2 and TRBJ1-2; D is unresolved. Trimming shortened V by 6 bases and J by 5 bases, and 7 bases separated the two germline ends. Germline V gene data show CDR1 as SGHAT and CDR2 as FQNNGV. The CDR3 extends over 11 amino acids. CDR3 nucleotides: TGTGCCAGCAGGAGAGAGTATGGCTACACCTTC. Its protein is CASRREYGYTF.

The V and J genes are TRBV18 and TRBJ2-7; 8 bases match TRBD1. The length of the CDR3 is 15 residues. Losses at the gene ends were 2 bases for V and 3 bases for J; bases not matched to a gene: 6. CDR1 and CDR2 (germline): KGHSH, LQKENI. This CDR3 is CASSPRGRGLYEQYF. In DNA, the CDR3 is TGTGCCAGCTCACCAAGGGGCAGGGGGCTCTACGAGCAGTACTTC.

The chain has TRBV20-1 and TRBJ1-2, with D unresolved. The V gene's germline CDR1 is DFQATT and CDR2 SNEGSKA (reference sequence). The CDR3 has 11 residues. V lost 8 bases and J lost 6, with 13 bases in between. The CDR3 protein is CSSQTRNGYTF. Written as DNA, the CDR3 is TGCAGTTCCCAGACTCGTAATGGCTACACCTTC.

This clone was counted once. V and J are TRBV29-1 and TRBJ1-5; a weak D match, TRBD1 (5 bases). In germline, CDR1 is SQVTM, CDR2 ANQGSEA. V lost 4 bases and J lost 5, with 18 bases in between. The CDR3 has 15 residues. The CDR3 region has the DNA TGCAGCGTTGTACTTTCGAGCAGGGTGGATCAGCCCCAGCATTTT. Translated, it gives CSVVLSSRVDQPQHF. Full variable domain (remainder filled in from reference TRBV29-1 and TRBJ1-5): SAVISQKPSRDICQRGTSLTIQCQVDSQVTMMFWYRQQPGQSLTLIATANQGSEATYESGFVIDKFPISRPNLTFSTLTVSNMSPEDSSIYLCSVVLSSRVDQPQHFGDGTRLSIL.

The V and J genes are TRBV19 and TRBJ1-5; 9 nucleotides align to TRBD1. Germline V lookup: CDR1 LNHDA, CDR2 SQIVND (reference sequence). V lost 4 bases and J lost 5; bases outside the gene matches: 3. This CDR3 is 14 amino acids long. Here the CDR3 reads CASSTRQGDQPQHF. The CDR3 region has the DNA TGTGCCAGTAGTACCCGACAGGGGGATCAGCCCCAGCATTTT.

The chain uses TRBV28 and TRBJ1-2; tentative D call: TRBD1 (5 bases). This CDR3 is 15 amino acids long. Trimming took 1 base from V and 2 from J, leaving 11 bases between them. Germline values: CDR1 MDHEN, CDR2 SYDVKM. CDR3 protein: CASSLSGSRNYGYTF. DNA for the CDR3: TGTGCCAGCAGTTTATCAGGGAGCAGGAACTATGGCTACACCTTC.

V is TRBV11-2 and J is TRBJ2-2, with 7 bases aligning to TRBD2. With V trimmed by 6 bases and J by 4 bases, 14 bases remained unmatched. Germline values: CDR1 SGHAT, CDR2 FQNNGV. CDR3 length: 17 amino acids. CDR3 nucleotide sequence: TGTGCCAGCAGACCACTTAAAGGGCGGGAGAGCACCGGGGAGCTGTTTTTT. As protein: CASRPLKGRESTGELFF.

The chain combines TRBV6-5 with TRBJ2-7; 8 nucleotides align to TRBD2. CDR3 length equals 14 residues. The germline CDR1 and CDR2 sequences are MNHEY and SVGAGI. Germline trimming cut 6 bases from V and 7 bases from J; bases unmatched to any gene: 11. The CDR3 loop reads CASRPGTRGPEQYF. CDR3 DNA sequence: TGTGCCAGCAGGCCTGGGACTAGAGGGCCGGAGCAGTACTTC.

The rearrangement joins TRBV19 to TRBJ2-7; TRBD1 agrees at 9 bases. With V trimmed by 8 bases and J by 3 bases, 5 bases remained unmatched. This CDR3 contains 13 residues. CDR1 LNHDA and CDR2 SQIVND come from the germline V gene (reference sequence). The CDR3 DNA is TGTGCCAGTGGGATGGACAGGGGCTACGAGCAGTACTTC. Translating it yields CASGMDRGYEQYF.

V is TRBV7-6 and J is TRBJ2-1; 8 positions agree with TRBD2. Germline CDR1 SGHVS, CDR2 FNYEAQ. The CDR3 sequence is 15 residues long. The V gene end was trimmed by 1 base and the J gene end by 5 bases; junction bases not matched to a gene: 4. DNA for the CDR3: TGTGCCAGCAGCTTAGAAGCGGGAGTCGACAATGAGCAGTTCTTC. Residues: CASSLEAGVDNEQFF. Full variable domain (outside the CDR3, taken from reference TRBV7-6 and TRBJ2-1): GAGVSQSPRYKVTKRGQDVALRCDPISGHVSLYWYRQALGQGPEFLTYFNYEAQQDKSGLPNDRFSAERPEGSISTLTIQRTEQRDSAMYRCASSLEAGVDNEQFFGPGTRLTVL.

This clone was seen a handful of times. This rearrangement joins TRBV5-5 to TRBJ2-2; a weak D match, TRBD1 (6 bases). The germline V gene encodes CDR1 SGHKS and CDR2 YYEKEE (reference sequence). This CDR3 spans 18 amino acids. Trimming removed 4 bases at V and 0 bases at J, with 19 bases between. CDR3: CASSPLGHRNPNTGELFF. DNA of the CDR3: TGTGCCAGCAGCCCCCTGGGACATCGGAACCCGAACACCGGGGAGCTGTTTTTT.

The rearrangement joins TRBV4-1 to TRBJ1-1; 8 bases fit TRBD1. The CDR3 length is 18 residues. The V gene's germline CDR1 is MGHRA and CDR2 YSYEKL. With 0 bases clipped from V and 3 bases from J, the junction kept 12 bases outside the gene matches. The CDR3: CASSQDNRGVLMDTEAFF. CDR3 nucleotide sequence: TGCGCCAGCAGCCAAGATAACAGGGGGGTCCTTATGGACACTGAAGCTTTCTTT.

This clone was counted once. The V call is TRBV7-8, the J call TRBJ2-7, with unresolved D. The CDR3 runs 10 residues. Trimming took off 2 bases at V and 6 bases at J, with 2 bases between the two ends. Germline V CDR1 and CDR2: SGHVS, FQNEAQ. The chain's CDR3 is CASSLTEQYF. The CDR3 nucleotides are TGTGCCAGCAGCTTAACCGAGCAGTACTTC.

The rearrangement links TRBV18 to TRBJ2-1; D is perhaps TRBD1 (5 bases). The CDR3 has 17 residues. Looked up from germline, CDR1 is KGHSH and CDR2 is LQKENI. Trimming shortened V by 4 bases and J by 3 bases, and 19 bases separated the two germline ends. The CDR3 protein is CASSRAHLLQDYNEQFF. CDR3 nucleotide sequence: TGTGCCAGCTCACGAGCCCACCTATTACAGGACTACAATGAGCAGTTCTTC.

This chain uses TRBV7-6 with TRBJ2-3; TRBD2 aligns across 11 bases. The trim removed 5 bases at V and 2 bases at J, leaving 6 bases unmatched. CDR1 and CDR2 (germline): SGHVS, FNYEAQ. The CDR3 loop spans 16 amino acids. Here the CDR3 reads CASSTDSGRATDTQYF. The CDR3 nucleotides are TGTGCCAGCAGCACTGATAGCGGGAGGGCCACAGATACGCAGTATTTT.

This chain connects TRBV15 to TRBJ2-1; D gene uncertain. The ends were cut back, 0 bases at V and 7 bases at J, with 4 bases in the middle. This CDR3 has 12 amino acids. Germline lookup yields CDR1 LNHNV and CDR2 YYDKDF (reference sequence). CDR3 residues: CATSREENEQFF. The CDR3 nucleotides are TGTGCCACCAGCAGAGAGGAGAATGAGCAGTTCTTC.

The chain carries TRBV4-2 and TRBJ2-7; D call uncertain. CDR3 size: 13 residues. From germline, CDR1 is LGHNA and CDR2 YNFKEQ. V dropped 1 base and J dropped 4 bases, with 8 bases sitting between them. CDR3 DNA: TGTGCCAGCAGCCAAGCGGCAGCGTACGAGCAGTACTTC. It codes for CASSQAAAYEQYF.

The chain has TRBV9 and TRBJ2-4; no reliable D call. V was clipped by 0 bases and J by 3 bases, with 10 bases between them. The CDR3 is made up of 15 amino acids. Germline-derived CDR1 and CDR2 are SGDLS and YYNGEE. CDR3 bases: TGTGCCAGCAGCGTAGCCCCCGAGCTCAAAAACATTCAGTACTTC. Its translation is CASSVAPELKNIQYF. Full variable domain (rest looked up from reference TRBV9 and TRBJ2-4): DSGVTQTPKHLITATGQRVTLRCSPRSGDLSVYWYQQSLDQGLQFLIQYYNGEERAKGNILERFSAQQFPDLHSELNLSSLELGDSALYFCASSVAPELKNIQYFGAGTRLSVL.

CDR3 sequence (DNA): TGTGCCAGCAGTTTGGGGACTAGCGGGGTCATCTACAATGAGCAGTTCTTC. It specifies CASSLGTSGVIYNEQFF. This chain connects TRBV27 to TRBJ2-1; 13 bases align to TRBD2. Germline assignment: CDR1 MNHEY and CDR2 SMNVEV (reference sequence). After removal of 3 bases from V and 3 bases from J, the junction contained 5 bases not matched to a gene. CDR3 size: 17 residues.

This clone was picked up a small number of times. J is TRBJ2-7 and V is TRBV5-3; D is undetermined. Being an ORF, TRBV5-3 has a function that is uncertain. The CDR3 covers 14 residues. Trimming shortened V by 6 bases and J by 0 bases, and 13 bases separated the two germline ends. This chain's CDR3 is CARTPSVSSYEQYF. CDR3 DNA: TGTGCCAGAACACCCAGCGTTAGCTCCTACGAGCAGTACTTC.

V usage is TRBV4-1 and J usage is TRBJ1-5; no definite D call. V was pared by 2 bases and J by 3 bases, with 8 bases between. CDR1 MGHRA and CDR2 YSYEKL come from the germline V gene. This CDR3 contains 14 residues. This chain's CDR3 is CASSQSGSNQPQHF. As DNA, the CDR3 is TGCGCCAGCAGCCAATCGGGATCCAATCAGCCCCAGCATTTT.

The V call is TRBV29-1, the J call TRBJ2-1; 10 bases agree with TRBD1. Germline CDR1 reads SQVTM; CDR2 reads ANQGSEA. The CDR3 covers 17 residues. V was clipped by 4 bases and J by 9 bases; unmatched bases: 18. Written as DNA, the CDR3 is TGCAGCGTTGCGCAGTTTACCGGGACAGGGGAATACGGTGAGCAGTTCTTC. Translation: CSVAQFTGTGEYGEQFF.

The J gene is TRBJ2-1, the V gene TRBV11-3; 7 positions agree with TRBD1. V trimming: 5 bases; J trimming: 5 bases; junction bases outside the gene matches: 3. From germline, CDR1 is SGHNT and CDR2 YENEEA. This CDR3 has 13 residues. CDR3 bases: TGTGCCAGCAGCATCGGGACAGACAATGAGCAGTTCTTC. It is translated as CASSIGTDNEQFF.

This clone came up a few times. Other DNA sequences in this sample translate to the same CDR3. The J gene is TRBJ2-5, the V gene TRBV27, with D hard to call. V lost 2 bases, J lost 5 bases, and 3 bases lay in between. The CDR3 extends over 11 amino acids. Germline CDR1 and CDR2: MNHEY and SMNVEV (reference sequence). In DNA form, the CDR3 reads TGTGCCAGCAGTTTAGGCGAGACCCAGTACTTC. This translates into CASSLGETQYF.

The gene calls are TRBV6-5 and TRBJ2-7, with 9 nucleotides matching TRBD2. Looked up from germline, CDR1 is MNHEY and CDR2 is SVGAGI. Trimming at V came to 7 bases and at J to 0 bases, leaving 7 bases not matched to a gene. The CDR3 length is 15 residues. The CDR3: CASTLRGGSSYEQYF. The CDR3 DNA is TGTGCCAGCACCCTGCGGGGGGGGAGCTCCTACGAGCAGTACTTC.

The chain couples TRBV4-2 to TRBJ2-5; D is uncertain. Trimming took off 0 bases at V and 7 bases at J, with 12 bases between the two ends. The CDR3 loop spans 14 amino acids. CDR1 and CDR2 from the germline V gene are LGHNA and YNFKEQ. CDR3 sequence: CASSQDPQTRTQYF. CDR3 DNA: TGTGCCAGCAGCCAAGATCCGCAGACCAGGACCCAGTACTTC.

The chain carries TRBV5-1 and TRBJ1-1, with 7 bases lining up with TRBD1. The CDR3 is made up of 14 amino acids. Trimming removed 6 bases from V and 1 base from J; junction bases left unmatched: 6. The V gene's germline CDR1 is SGHRS and CDR2 YFSETQ. The CDR3 spells CASTFGTENTEAFF. For the CDR3, the DNA is TGCGCCAGCACCTTTGGGACAGAGAACACTGAAGCTTTCTTT.

The J gene is TRBJ2-1, the V gene TRBV12-2. TRBV12-2 counts as a pseudogene. The CDR3 contains 15 residues. The CDR3 nucleotides read TGTGCAAGTCGCTTATGGGGGGCCACCTACAATGAGCAGTTCTTC. It codes for CASRLWGATYNEQFF.

The V call is TRBV5-1, the J call TRBJ2-7, with D hard to call. The CDR3 consists of 15 residues. CDR1 SGHRS and CDR2 YFSETQ come from the germline V gene. With 4 bases removed from V and 0 bases from J, the gap between germline ends came to 14 bases. The CDR3 region is CASSARSTRSYEQYF. DNA for the CDR3: TGCGCCAGCAGCGCCCGGTCCACCCGCTCCTACGAGCAGTACTTC.

A single count supports this clone. CDR3 sequence: CASSDGTGNTEAFF. The CDR3 DNA reads TGTGCCAGCAGCGACGGGACAGGGAACACTGAAGCTTTCTTT. The J gene is TRBJ1-1, the V gene TRBV9, with 8 bases lining up with TRBD1. CDR3 length: 14 amino acids. The germline V gene encodes CDR1 SGDLS and CDR2 YYNGEE. Trimming took 3 bases from V and 1 from J; bases not matched to a gene: 2.

This sequence joins TRBV7-9 and TRBJ1-1, with unresolved D. The CDR3 is 14 residues long. V dropped 7 bases and J dropped 0 bases, with 12 bases sitting between them. Germline V CDR1 and CDR2: SEHNR, FQNEAQ (reference sequence). CDR3 residues: CASTLGGMNTEAFF. For the CDR3, the DNA is TGTGCCAGCACCTTGGGCGGGATGAACACTGAAGCTTTCTTT. Full variable domain (rest looked up from reference TRBV7-9 and TRBJ1-1): DTGVSQNPRHKITKRGQNVTFRCDPISEHNRLYWYRQTLGQGPEFLTYFQNEAQLEKSRLLSDRFSAERPKGSFSTLEIQRTEQGDSAMYLCASTLGGMNTEAFFGQGTRLTVV.